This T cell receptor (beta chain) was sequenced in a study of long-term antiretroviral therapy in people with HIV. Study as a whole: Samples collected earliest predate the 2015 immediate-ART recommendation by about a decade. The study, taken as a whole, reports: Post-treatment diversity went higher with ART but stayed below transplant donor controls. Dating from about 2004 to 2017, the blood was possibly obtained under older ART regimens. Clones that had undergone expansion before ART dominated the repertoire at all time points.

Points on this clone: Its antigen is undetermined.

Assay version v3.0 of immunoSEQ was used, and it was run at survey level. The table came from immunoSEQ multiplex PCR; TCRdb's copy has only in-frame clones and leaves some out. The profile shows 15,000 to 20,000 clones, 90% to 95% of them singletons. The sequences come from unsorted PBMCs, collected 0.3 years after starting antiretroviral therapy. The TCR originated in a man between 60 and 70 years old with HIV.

The CDR3 here is CASSYSGVRGTYGYTF. The CDR3 nucleotides are TGTGCCAGCAGTTACTCGGGGGTGCGCGGGACCTATGGCTACACCTTC. The chain carries TRBV6-5 and TRBJ1-2, with D maybe TRBD1 (5 bases). V was shortened by 0 bases and J by 4 bases, with 15 bases between the two germline ends. The CDR3 is 16 residues long. Germline values: CDR1 MNHEY, CDR2 SVGAGI.